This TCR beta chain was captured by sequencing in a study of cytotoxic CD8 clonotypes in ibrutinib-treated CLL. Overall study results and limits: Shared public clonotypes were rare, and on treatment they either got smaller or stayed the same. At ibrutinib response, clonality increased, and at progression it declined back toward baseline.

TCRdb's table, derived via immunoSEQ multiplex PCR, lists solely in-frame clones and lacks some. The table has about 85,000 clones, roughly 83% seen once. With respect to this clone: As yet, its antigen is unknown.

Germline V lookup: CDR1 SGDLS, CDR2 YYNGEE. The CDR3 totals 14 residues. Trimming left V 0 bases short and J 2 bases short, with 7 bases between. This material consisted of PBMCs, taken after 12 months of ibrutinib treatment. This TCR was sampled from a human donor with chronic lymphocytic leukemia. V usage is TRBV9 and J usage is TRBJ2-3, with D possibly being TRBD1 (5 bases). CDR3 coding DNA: TGTGCCAGCAGCGTAGAAGGGGACACAGATACGCAGTATTTT. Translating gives CASSVEGDTDTQYF.